The sequence of this TCR beta chain was determined in a study of monozygotic twins with inflammatory bowel disease. The CDR3 covers 14 residues. In germline, CDR1 is KGHSH, CDR2 LQKENI. Study-wide points: Healthy twins shared more clonotypes with others than IBD patients, most markedly active ones.

TCRdb processed the 5' RACE reads again and assigns one entry to each CDR3 protein, with no DNA. The sample table sets out approximately 330,000 distinct CDR3 sequences. On this clonotype itself: No antigen is known for it.

This clonotype was obtained from a human donor with ulcerative colitis or Crohn's disease, or a healthy co-twin of an affected twin (not recorded which). Material for sequencing was blood. J is TRBJ2-7 and V is TRBV18; TCRdb's D call, TRBD1, is unchecked because there is no DNA. CDR3 sequence reads: CASSKGGGAIEQYF.